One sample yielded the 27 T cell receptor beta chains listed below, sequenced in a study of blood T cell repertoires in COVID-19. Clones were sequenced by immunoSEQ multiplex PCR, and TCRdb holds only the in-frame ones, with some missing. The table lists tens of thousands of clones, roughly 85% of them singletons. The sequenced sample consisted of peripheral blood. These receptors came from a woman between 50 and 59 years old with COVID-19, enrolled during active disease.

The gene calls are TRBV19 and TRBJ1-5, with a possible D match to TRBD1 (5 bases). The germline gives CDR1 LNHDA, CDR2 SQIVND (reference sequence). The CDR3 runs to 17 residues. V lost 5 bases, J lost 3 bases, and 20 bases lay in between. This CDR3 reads CASSLGAISRSNQPQHF. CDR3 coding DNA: TGTGCCAGTAGTCTTGGGGCCATATCGAGGTCCAATCAGCCCCAGCATTTT. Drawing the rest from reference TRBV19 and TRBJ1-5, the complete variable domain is DGGITQSPKYLFRKEGQNVTLSCEQNLNHDAMYWYRQDPGQGLRLIYYSQIVNDFQKGDIAEGYSVSREKKESFPLTVTSAQKNPTAFYLCASSLGAISRSNQPQHFGDGTRLSIL.

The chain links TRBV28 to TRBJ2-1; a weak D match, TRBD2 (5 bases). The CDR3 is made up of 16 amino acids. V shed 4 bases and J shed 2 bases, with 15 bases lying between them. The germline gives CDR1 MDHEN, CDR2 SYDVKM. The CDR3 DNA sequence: TGTGCCAGCAGTTCTGGAGGCGCGTCTGCCTACAATGAGCAGTTCTTC. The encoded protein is CASSSGGASAYNEQFF.

The CDR3 loop reads CASSPQRAGGQETQYF. The CDR3 nucleotides read TGCGCCAGCAGCCCCCAAAGAGCGGGAGGGCAAGAGACCCAGTACTTC. This chain joins TRBV5-1 and TRBJ2-5; 10 positions agree with TRBD2. With V trimmed by 4 bases and J by 2 bases, 8 bases remained unmatched. The V gene's germline CDR1 is SGHRS and CDR2 YFSETQ. The CDR3 extends over 16 amino acids.

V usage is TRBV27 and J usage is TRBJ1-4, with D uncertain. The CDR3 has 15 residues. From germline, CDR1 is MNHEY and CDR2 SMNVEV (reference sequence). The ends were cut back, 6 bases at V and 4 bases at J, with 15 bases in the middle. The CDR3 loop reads CASRRSITGNEKLFF. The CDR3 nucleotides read TGTGCCAGCAGGCGTTCTATTACCGGTAATGAAAAACTGTTTTTT.

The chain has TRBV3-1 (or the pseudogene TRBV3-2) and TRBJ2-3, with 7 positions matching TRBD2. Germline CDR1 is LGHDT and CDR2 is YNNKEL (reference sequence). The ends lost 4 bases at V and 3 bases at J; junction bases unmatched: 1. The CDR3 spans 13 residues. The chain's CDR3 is CASSLRGTDTQYF. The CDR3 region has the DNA TGTGCCAGCAGCCTGCGGGGGACAGATACGCAGTATTTT.

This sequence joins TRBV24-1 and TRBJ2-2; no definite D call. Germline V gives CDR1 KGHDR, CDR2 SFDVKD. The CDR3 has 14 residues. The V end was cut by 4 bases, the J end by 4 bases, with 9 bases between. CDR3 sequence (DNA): TGTGCCACCAGTGACTCAGTGGTCACCGGGGAGCTGTTTTTT. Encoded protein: CATSDSVVTGELFF.

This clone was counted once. CDR3 DNA sequence: TGTGCCAGCAGTTGGGGTGACAGCCCAGCTACGCAGTATTTT. This sequence encodes CASSWGDSPATQYF. V is TRBV5-6 and J is TRBJ2-3, with D possibly being TRBD1 (5 bases). This CDR3 is built from 14 residues. In germline, CDR1 is SGHDT, CDR2 YYEEEE. Trimming stripped 5 bases from V and 8 bases from J, with 18 bases between.

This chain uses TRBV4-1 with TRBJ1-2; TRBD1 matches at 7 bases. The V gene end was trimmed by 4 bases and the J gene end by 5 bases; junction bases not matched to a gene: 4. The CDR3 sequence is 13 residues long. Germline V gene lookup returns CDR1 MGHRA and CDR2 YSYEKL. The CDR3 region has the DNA TGCGCCAGCAGCCCCCAGGGGGAGTATGGCTACACCTTC. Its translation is CASSPQGEYGYTF.

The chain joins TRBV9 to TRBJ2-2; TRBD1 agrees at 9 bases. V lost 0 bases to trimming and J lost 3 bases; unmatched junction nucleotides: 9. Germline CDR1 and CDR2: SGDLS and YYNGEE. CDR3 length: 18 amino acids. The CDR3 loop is CASSVVAHRTGDTGELFF. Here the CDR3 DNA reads TGTGCCAGCAGCGTAGTAGCCCACCGGACAGGGGACACCGGGGAGCTGTTTTTT.

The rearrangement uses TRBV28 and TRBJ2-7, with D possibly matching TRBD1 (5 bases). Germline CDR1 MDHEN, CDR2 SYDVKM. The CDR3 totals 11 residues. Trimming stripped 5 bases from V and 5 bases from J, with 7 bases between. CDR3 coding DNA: TGTGCCAGCAGTAGGACAAACGAGCAGTACTTC. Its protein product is CASSRTNEQYF.

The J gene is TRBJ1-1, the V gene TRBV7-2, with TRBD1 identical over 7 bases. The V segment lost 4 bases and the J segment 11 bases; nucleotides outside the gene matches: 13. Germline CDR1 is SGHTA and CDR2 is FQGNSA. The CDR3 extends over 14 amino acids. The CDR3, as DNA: TGTGCCAGCAGCTCATTAAAAAGGGGGCCAGGGGCTTTCTTT. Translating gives CASSSLKRGPGAFF.

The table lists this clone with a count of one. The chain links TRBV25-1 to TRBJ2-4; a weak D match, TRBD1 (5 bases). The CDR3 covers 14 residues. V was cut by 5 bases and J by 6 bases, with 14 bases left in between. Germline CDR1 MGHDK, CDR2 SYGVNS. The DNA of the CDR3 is TGTGCCAGCAGTATGGCAGGGAACCCAAACATTCAGTACTTC. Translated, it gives CASSMAGNPNIQYF.

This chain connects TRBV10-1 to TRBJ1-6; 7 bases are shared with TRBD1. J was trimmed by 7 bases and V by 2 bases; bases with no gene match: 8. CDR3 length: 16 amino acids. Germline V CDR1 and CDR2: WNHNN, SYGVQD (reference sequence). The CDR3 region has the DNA TGCGCCAGCAGTGAGGGTTCGACAGGGAAAAATTCACCCCTCCACTTT. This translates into CASSEGSTGKNSPLHF.

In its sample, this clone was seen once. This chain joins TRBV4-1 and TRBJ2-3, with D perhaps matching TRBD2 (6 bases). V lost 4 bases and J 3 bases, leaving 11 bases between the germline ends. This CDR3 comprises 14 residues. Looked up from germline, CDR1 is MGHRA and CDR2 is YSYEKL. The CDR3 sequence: CASSLRGGTDTQYF. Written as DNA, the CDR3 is TGCGCCAGCAGCCTTAGAGGAGGGACAGATACGCAGTATTTT.

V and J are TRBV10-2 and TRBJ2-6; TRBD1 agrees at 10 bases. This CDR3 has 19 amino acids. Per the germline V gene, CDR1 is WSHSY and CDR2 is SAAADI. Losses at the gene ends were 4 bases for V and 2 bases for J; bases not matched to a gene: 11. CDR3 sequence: CASSVLTGGGSTGANVLTF. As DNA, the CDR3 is TGCGCCAGCAGTGTACTGACAGGGGGCGGTTCGACTGGGGCCAACGTCCTGACTTTC.

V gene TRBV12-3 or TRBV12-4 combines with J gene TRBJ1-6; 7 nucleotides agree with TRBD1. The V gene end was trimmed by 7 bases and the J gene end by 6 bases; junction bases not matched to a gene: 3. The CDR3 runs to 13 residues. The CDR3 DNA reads TGTGCCAGCACGGGACAGTCTAATTCACCCCTCCACTTT. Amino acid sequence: CASTGQSNSPLHF.

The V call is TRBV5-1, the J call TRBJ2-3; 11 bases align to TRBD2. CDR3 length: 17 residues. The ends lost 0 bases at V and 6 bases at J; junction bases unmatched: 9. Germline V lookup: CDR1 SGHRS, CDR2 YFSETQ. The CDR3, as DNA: TGCGCCAGCAGCTTGGAAAATAGCGGGAGGGCCGGCGATACGCAGTATTTT. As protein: CASSLENSGRAGDTQYF.

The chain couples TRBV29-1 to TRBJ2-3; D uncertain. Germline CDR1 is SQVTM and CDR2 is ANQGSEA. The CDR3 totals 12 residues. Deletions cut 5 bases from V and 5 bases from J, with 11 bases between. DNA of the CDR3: TGCAGCGTTCTCCCCTACGGAGATACGCAGTATTTT. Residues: CSVLPYGDTQYF.

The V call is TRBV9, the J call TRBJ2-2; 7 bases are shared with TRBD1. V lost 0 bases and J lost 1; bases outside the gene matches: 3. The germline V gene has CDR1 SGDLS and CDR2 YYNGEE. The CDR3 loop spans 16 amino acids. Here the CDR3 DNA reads TGTGCCAGCAGCGTAGACAGACAGGGGAACACCGGGGAGCTGTTTTTT. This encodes CASSVDRQGNTGELFF.

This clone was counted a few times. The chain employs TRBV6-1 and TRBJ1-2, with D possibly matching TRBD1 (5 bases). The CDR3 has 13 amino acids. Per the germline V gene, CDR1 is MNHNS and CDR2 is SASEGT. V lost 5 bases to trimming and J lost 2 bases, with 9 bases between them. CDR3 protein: CASSLTENYGYTF. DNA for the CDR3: TGTGCCAGCAGTCTGACAGAAAACTATGGCTACACCTTC.

DNA for the CDR3: TGTGCCAGCAGCCGGACAGGGACTAAGACTGAAGCTTTCTTT. The encoded protein is CASSRTGTKTEAFF. This chain joins TRBV7-2 and TRBJ1-1; 8 nucleotides align to TRBD1. V was clipped by 5 bases and J by 5 bases; unmatched bases: 7. The CDR3 has 14 amino acids. The germline V gene encodes CDR1 SGHTA and CDR2 FQGNSA.

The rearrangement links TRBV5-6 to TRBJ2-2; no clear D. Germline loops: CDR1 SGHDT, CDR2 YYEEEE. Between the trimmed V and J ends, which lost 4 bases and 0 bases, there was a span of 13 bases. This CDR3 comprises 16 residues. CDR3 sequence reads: CASSPFGRANTGELFF. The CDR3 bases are TGTGCCAGCAGCCCTTTTGGTCGGGCGAACACCGGGGAGCTGTTTTTT.

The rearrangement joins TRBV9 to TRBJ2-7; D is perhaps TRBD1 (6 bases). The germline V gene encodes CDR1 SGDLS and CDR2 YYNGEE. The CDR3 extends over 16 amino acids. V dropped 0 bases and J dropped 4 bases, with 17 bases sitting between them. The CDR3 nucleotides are TGTGCCAGCAGCGTAGGTGGGGGCATGGGCCAATACGAGCAGTACTTC. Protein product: CASSVGGGMGQYEQYF.

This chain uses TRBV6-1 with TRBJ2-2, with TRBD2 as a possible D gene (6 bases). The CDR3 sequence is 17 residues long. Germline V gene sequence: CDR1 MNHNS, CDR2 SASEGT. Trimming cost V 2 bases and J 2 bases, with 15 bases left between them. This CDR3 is CASSEHGSGLNTGELFF. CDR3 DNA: TGTGCCAGCAGTGAACACGGCAGCGGGCTAAACACCGGGGAGCTGTTTTTT.

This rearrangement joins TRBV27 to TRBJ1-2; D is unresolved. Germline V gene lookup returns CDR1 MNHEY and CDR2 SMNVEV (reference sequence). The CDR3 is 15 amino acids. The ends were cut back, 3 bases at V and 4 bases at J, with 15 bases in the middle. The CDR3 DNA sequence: TGTGCCAGCAGTTTTAGAGACAACGACCTCTATGGCTACACCTTC. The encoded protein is CASSFRDNDLYGYTF.

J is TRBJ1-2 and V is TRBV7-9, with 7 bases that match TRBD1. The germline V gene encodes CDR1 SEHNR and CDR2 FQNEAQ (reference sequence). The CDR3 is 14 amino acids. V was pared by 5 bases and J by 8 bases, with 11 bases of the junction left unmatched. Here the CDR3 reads CASSPRDSYSGYTF. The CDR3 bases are TGTGCCAGCAGCCCCCGGGACAGCTACTCGGGCTACACCTTC.

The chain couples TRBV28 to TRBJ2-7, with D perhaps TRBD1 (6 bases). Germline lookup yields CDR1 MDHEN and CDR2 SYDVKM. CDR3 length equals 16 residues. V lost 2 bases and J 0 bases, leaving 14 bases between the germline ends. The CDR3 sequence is CASSLTIGTPSYEQYF. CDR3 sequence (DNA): TGTGCCAGCAGTTTAACCATTGGGACACCCTCCTACGAGCAGTACTTC. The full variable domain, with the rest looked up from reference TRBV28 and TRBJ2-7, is DVKVTQSSRYLVKRTGEKVFLECVQDMDHENMFWYRQDPGLGLRLIYFSYDVKMKEKGDIPEGYSVSREKKERFSLILESASTNQTSMYLCASSLTIGTPSYEQYFGPGTRLTVT.